This T cell receptor beta chain appears in the sequencing data of a study of blood T cell repertoires in COVID-19. This CDR3 has 19 residues. The germline V gene encodes CDR1 SEHNR and CDR2 FQNEAQ (reference sequence). J gave up 1 base and V 1 base, and 9 bases lay outside the gene matches. The assay was immunoSEQ multiplex PCR, and TCRdb's table has in-frame clones only and misses some. The sample contains approximately 210,000 clones, 85% to 90% of which appear only once. The chain couples TRBV7-9 to TRBJ2-6; 8 bases align to TRBD1. This TCR came from a man in his fifties with COVID-19, enrolled during active disease. Sequencing was done on a sample of peripheral blood. CDR3 sequence (DNA): TGTGCCAGCAGCTTAGTAATGGCAGGGGGCCGGTCTGGGGCCAACGTCCTGACTTTC. Its protein product is CASSLVMAGGRSGANVLTF.